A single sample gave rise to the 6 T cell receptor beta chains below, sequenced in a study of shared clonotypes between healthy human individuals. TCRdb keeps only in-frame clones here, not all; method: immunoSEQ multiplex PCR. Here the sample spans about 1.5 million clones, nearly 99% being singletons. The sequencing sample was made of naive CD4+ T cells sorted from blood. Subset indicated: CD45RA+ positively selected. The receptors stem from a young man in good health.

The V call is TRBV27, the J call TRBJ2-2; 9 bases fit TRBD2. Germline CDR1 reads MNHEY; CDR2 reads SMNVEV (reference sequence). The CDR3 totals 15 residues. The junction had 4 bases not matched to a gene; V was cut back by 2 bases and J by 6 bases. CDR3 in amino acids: CASSLRGRAPGELFF. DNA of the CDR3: TGTGCCAGCAGTTTACGCGGGAGGGCCCCCGGGGAGCTGTTTTTT.

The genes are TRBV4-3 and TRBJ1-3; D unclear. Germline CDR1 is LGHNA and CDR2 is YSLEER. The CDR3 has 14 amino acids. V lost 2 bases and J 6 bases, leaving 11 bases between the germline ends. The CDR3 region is CASSQSRMSNTIYF. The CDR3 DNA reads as TGCGCCAGCAGCCAATCACGGATGTCAAACACCATATATTTT.

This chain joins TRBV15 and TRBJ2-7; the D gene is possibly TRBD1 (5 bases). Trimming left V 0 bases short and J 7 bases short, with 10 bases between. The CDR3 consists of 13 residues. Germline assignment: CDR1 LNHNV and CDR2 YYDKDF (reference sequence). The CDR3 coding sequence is TGTGCCACCAGCAGAGATGGTAGGGGTGAGCAGTACTTC. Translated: CATSRDGRGEQYF.

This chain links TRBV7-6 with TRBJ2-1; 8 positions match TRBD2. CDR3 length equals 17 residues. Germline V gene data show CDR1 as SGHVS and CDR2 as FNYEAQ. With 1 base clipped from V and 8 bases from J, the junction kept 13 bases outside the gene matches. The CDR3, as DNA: TGTGCCAGCAGCTTAGACGACTTTAGCGGGGCCAGGGATGAGCAGTTCTTC. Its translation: CASSLDDFSGARDEQFF.

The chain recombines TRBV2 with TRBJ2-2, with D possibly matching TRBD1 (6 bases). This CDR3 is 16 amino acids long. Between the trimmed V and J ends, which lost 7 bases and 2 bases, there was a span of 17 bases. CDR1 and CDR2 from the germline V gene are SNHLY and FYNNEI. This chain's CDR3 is CASTRGRNINTGELFF. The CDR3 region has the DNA TGTGCCAGCACCAGGGGACGGAATATAAACACCGGGGAGCTGTTTTTT.

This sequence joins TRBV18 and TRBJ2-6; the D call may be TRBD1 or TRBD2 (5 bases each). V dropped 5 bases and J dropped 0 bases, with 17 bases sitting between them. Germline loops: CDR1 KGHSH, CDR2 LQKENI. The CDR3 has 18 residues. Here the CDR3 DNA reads TGTGCCAGCTCAGACACGGGACGAACAGTCTCTGGGGCCAACGTCCTGACTTTC. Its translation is CASSDTGRTVSGANVLTF.